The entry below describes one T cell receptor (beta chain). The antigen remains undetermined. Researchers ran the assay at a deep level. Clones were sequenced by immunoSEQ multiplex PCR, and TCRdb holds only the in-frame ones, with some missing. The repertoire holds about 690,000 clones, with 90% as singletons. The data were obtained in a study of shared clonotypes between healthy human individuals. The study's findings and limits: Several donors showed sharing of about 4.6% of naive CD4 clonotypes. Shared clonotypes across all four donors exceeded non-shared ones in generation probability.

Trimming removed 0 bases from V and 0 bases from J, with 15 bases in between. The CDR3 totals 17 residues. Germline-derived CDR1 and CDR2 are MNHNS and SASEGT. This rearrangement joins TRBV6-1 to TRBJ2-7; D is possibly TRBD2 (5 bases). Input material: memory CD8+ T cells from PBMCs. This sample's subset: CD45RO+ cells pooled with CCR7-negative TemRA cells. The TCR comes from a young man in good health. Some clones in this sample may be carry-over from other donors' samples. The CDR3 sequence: CASSEATIARSSYEQYF. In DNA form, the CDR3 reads TGTGCCAGCAGTGAAGCGACAATAGCGAGGAGCTCCTACGAGCAGTACTTC.